This TCR beta chain was sequenced during a study of shared clonotypes between healthy human individuals. This clone appeared once. Sequencing used immunoSEQ multiplex PCR; TCRdb keeps in-frame clones, though not all of them. This sample yields millions of clones, of which roughly 91% are seen a single time; roughly 1.7% belongs to the top ten. V shed 7 bases and J 4 bases; nucleotides not matched to a gene: 11. The germline gives CDR1 SGDLS, CDR2 YYNGEE. The CDR3 sequence is 15 residues long. CD45RO negativity and positive selection for CCR7 defined naive CD8 cells, a population that excluded terminally differentiated effector memory CD45RA+ cells.

The TCR was taken from a man younger than 35 in good health. Some clones in this sample may be carry-over from other donors' samples. Sequencing used naive CD8+ T cells from PBMCs. The chain is built from TRBV9 and TRBJ2-7, with 10 bases aligning to TRBD2. This CDR3 reads CASSKGAGGGYEQYF. The CDR3 DNA sequence: TGTGCCAGCTCCAAGGGAGCGGGAGGGGGTTACGAGCAGTACTTC.